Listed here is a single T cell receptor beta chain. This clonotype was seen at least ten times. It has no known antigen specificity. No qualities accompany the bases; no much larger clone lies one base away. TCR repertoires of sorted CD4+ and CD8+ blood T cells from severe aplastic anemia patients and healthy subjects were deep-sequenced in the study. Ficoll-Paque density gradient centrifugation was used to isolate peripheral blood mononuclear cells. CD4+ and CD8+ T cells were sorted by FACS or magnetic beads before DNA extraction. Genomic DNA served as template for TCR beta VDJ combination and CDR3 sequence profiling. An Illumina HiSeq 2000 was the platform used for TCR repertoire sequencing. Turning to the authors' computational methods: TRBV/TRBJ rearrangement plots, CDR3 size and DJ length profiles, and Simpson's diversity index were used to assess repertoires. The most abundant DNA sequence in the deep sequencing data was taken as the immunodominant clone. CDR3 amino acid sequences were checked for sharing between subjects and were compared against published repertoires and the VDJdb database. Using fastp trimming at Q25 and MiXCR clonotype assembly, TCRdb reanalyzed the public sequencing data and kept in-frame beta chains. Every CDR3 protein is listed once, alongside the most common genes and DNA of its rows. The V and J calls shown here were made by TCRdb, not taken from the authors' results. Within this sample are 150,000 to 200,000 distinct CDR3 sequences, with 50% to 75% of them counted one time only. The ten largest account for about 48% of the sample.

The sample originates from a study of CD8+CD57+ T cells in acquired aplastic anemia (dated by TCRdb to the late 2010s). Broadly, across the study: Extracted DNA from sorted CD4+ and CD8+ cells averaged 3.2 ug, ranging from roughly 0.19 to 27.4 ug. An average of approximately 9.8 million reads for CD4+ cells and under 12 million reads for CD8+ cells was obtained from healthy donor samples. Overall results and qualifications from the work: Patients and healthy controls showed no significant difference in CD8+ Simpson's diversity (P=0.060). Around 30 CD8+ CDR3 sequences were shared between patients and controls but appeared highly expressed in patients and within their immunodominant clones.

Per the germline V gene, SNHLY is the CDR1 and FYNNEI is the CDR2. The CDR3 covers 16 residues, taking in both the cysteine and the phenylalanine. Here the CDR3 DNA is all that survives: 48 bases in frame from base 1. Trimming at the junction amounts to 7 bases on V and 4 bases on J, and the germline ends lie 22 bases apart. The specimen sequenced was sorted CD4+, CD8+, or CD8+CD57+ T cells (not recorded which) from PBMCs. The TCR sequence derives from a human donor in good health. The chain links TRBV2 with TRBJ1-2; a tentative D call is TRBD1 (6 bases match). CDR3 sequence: CASIKDRSSSAYGYTF. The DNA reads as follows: TGTGCCAGCATTAAAGACAGGTCCTCCTCTGCCTATGGCTACACCTTC.